A selection of T cell receptor beta chains follows, all from one sample in a study of blood T cell repertoires in COVID-19. Profiled with immunoSEQ multiplex PCR; TCRdb holds only in-frame clones, not every one. The table shows 90,000 to 120,000 clones, with approximately 80% occurring only once. Sequencing used peripheral blood. The receptors shown here come from a man between 65 and 85 years old with active or convalescent COVID-19. CDR3s include the opening cysteine and the closing phenylalanine or tryptophan. The D gene is left open where the match is weak. A row's size may be missing; if present it is once, few, many or a size class.

CDR3 DNA,CDR3 protein,D gene,clone size,V gene,J gene
TGTGCCAGCAGTTACGGGCAGGGGGCCTACAATGAGCAGTTCTTC,CASSYGQGAYNEQFF,TRBD1,NA,TRBV6-5,TRBJ2-1
TGTGCCAGCAGCCCCAACAGGGTTGGAAGTGAAAAACTGTTTTTT,CASSPNRVGSEKLFF,NA,NA,TRBV7-2,TRBJ1-4
TGTGCCAGCAGTTACTCGACTTCGGGGAACACTGAAGCTTTCTTT,CASSYSTSGNTEAFF,NA,NA,TRBV6-5,TRBJ1-1
TGTGCCAGCACCGGAGCGGGGGGCCCGACAGATACGCAGTATTTT,CASTGAGGPTDTQYF,TRBD2,NA,TRBV11-2,TRBJ2-3
TGTGCCAGCAGCTTCGCAGGGGGAGACGAGCAGTACTTC,CASSFAGGDEQYF,TRBD1,NA,TRBV7-9,TRBJ2-7
TGTGCCAGCAGGTGGGGGACTAGCGGGAGCACCGGGGAGCTGTTTTTT,CASRWGTSGSTGELFF,TRBD2,few,TRBV2,TRBJ2-2
TGTGCCAGCAGCCCAGGACTAGCGGGGGGCACAGATACGCAGTATTTT,CASSPGLAGGTDTQYF,TRBD2,NA,TRBV7-3,TRBJ2-3
TGCGCCAGCAGCCCTACGACCTGGACAGGGGGGAACACTGAAGCTTTCTTT,CASSPTTWTGGNTEAFF,TRBD1,few,TRBV5-1,TRBJ1-1
TGTGCCAGCAGCCAAAATCCAGGGGGCGCTCGTGGAAACACCATATATTTT,CASSQNPGGARGNTIYF,TRBD1,NA,TRBV28,TRBJ1-3
TGTGCCAGCAGCTTAGGCCCCCCCGGGCTAGCGAAGAACTACGAGCAGTACTTC,CASSLGPPGLAKNYEQYF,NA,NA,TRBV7-4,TRBJ2-7
TGTGCCAGCTCCGCCGGGGTAGTCGGCTACACCTTC,CASSAGVVGYTF,NA,NA,TRBV12-3/TRBV12-4,TRBJ1-2
TGTGCCAGCAGTGAATACGGACTAGCGGAAGGTGAGCAGTTCTTC,CASSEYGLAEGEQFF,TRBD2,NA,TRBV2,TRBJ2-1
TGTGCCAGCTCACCGGCAGGGTCCGAAGCTTTCTTT,CASSPAGSEAFF,NA,once,TRBV18,TRBJ1-1
TGTGCCAGCAGCCAAGTGGAAGGGAGGGGTGACACTGAAGCTTTCTTT,CASSQVEGRGDTEAFF,NA,NA,TRBV4-2,TRBJ1-1
TGTGCCCTTCCGGCTGAGGGGAGGATGTTTTTT,CALPAEGRMFF,NA,NA,TRBV7-6,TRBJ2-2
TGTGCCAGCAGCCAAGATCCGGCAGGTGTCTCCTACGAGCAGTACTTC,CASSQDPAGVSYEQYF,NA,NA,TRBV4-2,TRBJ2-7